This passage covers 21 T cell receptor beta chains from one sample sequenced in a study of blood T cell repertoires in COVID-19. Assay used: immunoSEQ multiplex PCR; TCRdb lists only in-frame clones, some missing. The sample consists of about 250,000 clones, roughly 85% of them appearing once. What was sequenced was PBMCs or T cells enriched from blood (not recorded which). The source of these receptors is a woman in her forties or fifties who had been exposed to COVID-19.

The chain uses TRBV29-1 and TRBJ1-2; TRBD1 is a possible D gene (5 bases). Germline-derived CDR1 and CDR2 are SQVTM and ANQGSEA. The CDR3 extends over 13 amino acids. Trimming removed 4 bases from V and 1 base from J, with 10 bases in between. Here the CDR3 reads CSVADSYNYGYTF. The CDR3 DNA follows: TGCAGCGTTGCCGACAGCTATAACTATGGCTACACCTTC.

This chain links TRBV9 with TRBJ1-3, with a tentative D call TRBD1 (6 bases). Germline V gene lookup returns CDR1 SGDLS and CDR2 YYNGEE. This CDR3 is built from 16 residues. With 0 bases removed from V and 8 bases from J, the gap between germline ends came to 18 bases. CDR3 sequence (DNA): TGTGCCAGCAGCGTAGCCGCGAACAGGGCTCCGGACACCATATATTTT. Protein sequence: CASSVAANRAPDTIYF. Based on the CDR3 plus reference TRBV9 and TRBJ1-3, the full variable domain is DSGVTQTPKHLITATGQRVTLRCSPRSGDLSVYWYQQSLDQGLQFLIQYYNGEERAKGNILERFSAQQFPDLHSELNLSSLELGDSALYFCASSVAANRAPDTIYFGEGSWLTVV.

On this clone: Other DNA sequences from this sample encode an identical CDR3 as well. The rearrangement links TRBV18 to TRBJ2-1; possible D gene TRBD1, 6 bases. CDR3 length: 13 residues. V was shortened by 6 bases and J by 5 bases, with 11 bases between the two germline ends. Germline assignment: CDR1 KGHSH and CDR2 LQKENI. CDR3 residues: CASSPGQNNEQFF. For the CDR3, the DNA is TGTGCCAGCTCCCCTGGACAGAACAATGAGCAGTTCTTC.

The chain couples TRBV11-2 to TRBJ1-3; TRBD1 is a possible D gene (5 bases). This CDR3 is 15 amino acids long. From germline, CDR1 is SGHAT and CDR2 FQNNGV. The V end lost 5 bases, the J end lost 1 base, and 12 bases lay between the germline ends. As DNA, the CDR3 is TGTGCCAGCAGCCCCTCGGAGGGGTCTGGAAACACCATATATTTT. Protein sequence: CASSPSEGSGNTIYF.

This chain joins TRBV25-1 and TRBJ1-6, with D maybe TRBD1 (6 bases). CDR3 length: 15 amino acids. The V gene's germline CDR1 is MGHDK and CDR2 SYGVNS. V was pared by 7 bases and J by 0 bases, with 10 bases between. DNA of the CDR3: TGTGCCAGCATTCCGACAGGCTCCTATAATTCACCCCTCCACTTT. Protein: CASIPTGSYNSPLHF.

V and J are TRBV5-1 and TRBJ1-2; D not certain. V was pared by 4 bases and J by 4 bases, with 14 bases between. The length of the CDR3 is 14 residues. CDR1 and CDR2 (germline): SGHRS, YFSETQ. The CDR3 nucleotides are TGCGCCAGCAGCGCGGAGAGACCGGGCTATGGCTACACCTTC. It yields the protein CASSAERPGYGYTF.

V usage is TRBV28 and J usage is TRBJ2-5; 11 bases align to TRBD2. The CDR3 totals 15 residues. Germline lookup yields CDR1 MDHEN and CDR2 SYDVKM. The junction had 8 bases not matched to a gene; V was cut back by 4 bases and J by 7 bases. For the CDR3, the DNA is TGTGCCAGCAGTTCTTCCGGGACTAGCGGTAGGACCCAGTACTTC. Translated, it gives CASSSSGTSGRTQYF.

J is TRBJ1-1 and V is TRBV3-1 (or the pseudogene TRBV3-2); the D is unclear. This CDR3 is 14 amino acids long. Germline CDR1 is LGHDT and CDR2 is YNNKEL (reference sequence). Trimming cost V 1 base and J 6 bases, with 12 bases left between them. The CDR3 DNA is TGTGCCAGCAGCCAAGCGCAAGCTGCTTCTGAAGCTTTCTTT. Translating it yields CASSQAQAASEAFF.

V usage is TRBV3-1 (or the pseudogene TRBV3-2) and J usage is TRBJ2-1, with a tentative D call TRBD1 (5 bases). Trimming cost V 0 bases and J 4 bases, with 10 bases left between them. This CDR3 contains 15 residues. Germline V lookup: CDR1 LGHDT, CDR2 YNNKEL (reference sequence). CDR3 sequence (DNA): TGTGCCAGCAGCCAAGATGGGGCGGATTACAATGAGCAGTTCTTC. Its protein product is CASSQDGADYNEQFF.

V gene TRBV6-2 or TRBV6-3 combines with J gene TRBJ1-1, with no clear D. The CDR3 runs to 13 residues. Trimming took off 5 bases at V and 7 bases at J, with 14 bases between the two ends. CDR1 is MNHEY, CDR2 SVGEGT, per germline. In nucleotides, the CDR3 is TGTGCCAGCAGTCGTAATTCACGGGTTGAAGCTTTCTTT. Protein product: CASSRNSRVEAFF.

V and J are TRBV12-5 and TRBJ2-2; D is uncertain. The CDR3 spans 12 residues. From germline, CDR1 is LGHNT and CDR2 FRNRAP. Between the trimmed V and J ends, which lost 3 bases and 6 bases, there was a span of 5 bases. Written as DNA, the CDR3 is TGTGCTAGTGGTTTAGAGGCCGGGGAGCTGTTTTTT. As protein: CASGLEAGELFF.

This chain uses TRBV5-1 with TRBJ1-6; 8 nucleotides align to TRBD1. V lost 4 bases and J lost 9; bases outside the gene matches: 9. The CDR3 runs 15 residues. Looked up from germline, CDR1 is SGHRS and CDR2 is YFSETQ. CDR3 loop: CASSSGQGEFSPLHF. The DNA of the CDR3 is TGCGCCAGCAGCAGCGGACAGGGAGAGTTTTCACCCCTCCACTTT.

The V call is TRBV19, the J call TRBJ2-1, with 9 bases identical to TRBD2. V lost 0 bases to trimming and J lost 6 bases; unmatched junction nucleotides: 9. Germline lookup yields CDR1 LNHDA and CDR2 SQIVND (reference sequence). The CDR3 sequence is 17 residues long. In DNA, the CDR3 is TGTGCCAGTAGTATAGATCTGGGACTAGCTCCCACCAATGAGCAGTTCTTC. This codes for CASSIDLGLAPTNEQFF.

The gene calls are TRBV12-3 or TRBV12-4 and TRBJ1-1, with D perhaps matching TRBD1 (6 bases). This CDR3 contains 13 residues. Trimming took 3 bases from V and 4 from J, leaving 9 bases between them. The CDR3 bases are TGTGCCAGCAGTTTCGGACAGTTCACTGAAGCTTTCTTT. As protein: CASSFGQFTEAFF.

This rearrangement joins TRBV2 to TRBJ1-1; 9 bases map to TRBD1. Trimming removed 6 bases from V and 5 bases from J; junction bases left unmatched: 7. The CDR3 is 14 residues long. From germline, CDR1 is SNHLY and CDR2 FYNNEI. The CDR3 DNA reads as TGTGCCAGCAGCAAGGGACAGGGAAAAACTGAAGCTTTCTTT. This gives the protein CASSKGQGKTEAFF.

In DNA form, the CDR3 reads TGTGCCAGCAGCAACGGGGGGGGCACTGAAGCTTTCTTT. This gives the protein CASSNGGGTEAFF. The chain couples TRBV5-6 to TRBJ1-1, with a possible D match to TRBD1 (5 bases). With 4 bases removed from V and 4 bases from J, the gap between germline ends came to 11 bases. Germline lookup yields CDR1 SGHDT and CDR2 YYEEEE. The CDR3 sequence is 13 residues long.

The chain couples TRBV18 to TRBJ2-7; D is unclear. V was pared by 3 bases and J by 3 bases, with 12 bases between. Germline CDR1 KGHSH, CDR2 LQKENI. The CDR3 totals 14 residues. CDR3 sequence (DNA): TGTGCCAGCTCACCTTCAGGAAACAACTACGAGCAGTACTTC. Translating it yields CASSPSGNNYEQYF.

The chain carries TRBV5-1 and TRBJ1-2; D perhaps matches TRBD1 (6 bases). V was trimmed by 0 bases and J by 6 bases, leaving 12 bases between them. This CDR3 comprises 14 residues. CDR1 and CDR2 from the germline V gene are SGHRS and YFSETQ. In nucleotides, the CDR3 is TGCGCCAGCAGCTTGGGGGGGCAGAGCGATGGCTACACCTTC. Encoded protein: CASSLGGQSDGYTF.

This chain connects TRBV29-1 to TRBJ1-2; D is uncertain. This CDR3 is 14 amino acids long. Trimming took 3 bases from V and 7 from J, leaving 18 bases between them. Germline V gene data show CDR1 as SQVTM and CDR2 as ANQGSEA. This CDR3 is CSVDQSGEFGGYTF. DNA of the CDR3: TGCAGCGTTGATCAGAGCGGGGAGTTCGGTGGCTACACCTTC.

CDR3 region: CAWSPGQGIHSPLHF. The CDR3 region has the DNA TGTGCCTGGAGTCCGGGACAGGGGATCCATTCACCCCTCCACTTT. The chain joins TRBV30 to TRBJ1-6; 10 bases map to TRBD1. V trimming: 2 bases; J trimming: 8 bases; junction bases outside the gene matches: 6. The CDR3 length is 15 residues. CDR1 is GTSNPN and CDR2 is SVGIG in the germline V gene (reference sequence). The whole variable domain, remainder taken from reference TRBV30 and TRBJ1-6, is SQTIHQWPATLVQPVGSPLSLECTVEGTSNPNLYWYRQAAGRGLQLLFYSVGIGQISSEVPQNLSASRPQDRQFILSSKKLLLSDSGFYLCAWSPGQGIHSPLHFGNGTRLTVT.

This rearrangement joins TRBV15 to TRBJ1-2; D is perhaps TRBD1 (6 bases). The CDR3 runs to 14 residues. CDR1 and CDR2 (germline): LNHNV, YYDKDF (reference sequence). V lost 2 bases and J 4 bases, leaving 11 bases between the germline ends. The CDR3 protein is CATSRPGATYGYTF. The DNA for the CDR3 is TGTGCCACCAGCAGACCAGGGGCAACCTATGGCTACACCTTC. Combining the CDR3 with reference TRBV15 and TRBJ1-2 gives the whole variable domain DAMVIQNPRYQVTQFGKPVTLSCSQTLNHNVMYWYQQKSSQAPKLLFHYYDKDFNNEADTPDNFQSRRPNTSFCFLDIRSPGLGDTAMYLCATSRPGATYGYTFGSGTRLTVV.